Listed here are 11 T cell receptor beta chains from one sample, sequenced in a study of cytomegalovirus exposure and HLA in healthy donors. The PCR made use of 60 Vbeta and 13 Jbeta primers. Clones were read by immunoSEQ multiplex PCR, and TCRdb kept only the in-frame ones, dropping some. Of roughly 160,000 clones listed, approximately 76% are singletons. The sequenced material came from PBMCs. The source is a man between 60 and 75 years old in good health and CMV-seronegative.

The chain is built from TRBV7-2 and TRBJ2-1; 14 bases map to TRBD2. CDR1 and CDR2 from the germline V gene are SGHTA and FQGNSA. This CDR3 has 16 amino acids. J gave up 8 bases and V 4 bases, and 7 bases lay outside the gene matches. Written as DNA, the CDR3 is TGTGCCAGCAGCTCCCGGACTAGCGGGGGGAGGTATGAGCAGTTCTTC. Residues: CASSSRTSGGRYEQFF.

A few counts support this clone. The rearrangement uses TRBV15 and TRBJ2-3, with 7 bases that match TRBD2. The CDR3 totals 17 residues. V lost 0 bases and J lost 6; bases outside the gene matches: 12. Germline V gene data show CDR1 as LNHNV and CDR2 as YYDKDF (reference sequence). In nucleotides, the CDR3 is TGTGCCACCAGCAGAGACTCTCTGGCGGGAGCTCGGGATACGCAGTATTTT. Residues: CATSRDSLAGARDTQYF.

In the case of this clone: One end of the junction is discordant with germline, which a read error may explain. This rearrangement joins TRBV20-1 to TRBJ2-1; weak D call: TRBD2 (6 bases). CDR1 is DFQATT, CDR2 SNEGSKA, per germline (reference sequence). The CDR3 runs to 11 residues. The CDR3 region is CSGSSYNEQFF. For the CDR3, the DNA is TGTTCCGGGAGCTCCTACAATGAGCAGTTCTTC.

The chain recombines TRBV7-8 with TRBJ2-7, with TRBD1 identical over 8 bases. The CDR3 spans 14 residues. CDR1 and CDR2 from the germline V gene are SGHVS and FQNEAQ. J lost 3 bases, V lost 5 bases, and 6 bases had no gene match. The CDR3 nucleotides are TGTGCCAGCAGCCCAGGGGGCATTAGCTACGAGCAGTACTTC. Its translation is CASSPGGISYEQYF.

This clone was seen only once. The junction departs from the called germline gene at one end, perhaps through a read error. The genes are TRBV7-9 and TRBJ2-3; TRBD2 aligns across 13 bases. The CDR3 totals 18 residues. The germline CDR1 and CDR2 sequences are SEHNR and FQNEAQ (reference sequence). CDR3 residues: CSSSPGTSGGAFPDTQYF. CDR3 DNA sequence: TGTTCCAGCAGCCCGGGCACTAGCGGGGGGGCTTTCCCAGATACGCAGTATTTT.

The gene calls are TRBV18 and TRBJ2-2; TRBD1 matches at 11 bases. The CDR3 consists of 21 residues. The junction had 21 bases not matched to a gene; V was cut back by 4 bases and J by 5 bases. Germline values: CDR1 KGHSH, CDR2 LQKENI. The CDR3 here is CASSRLPVHFPGQGETGELFF. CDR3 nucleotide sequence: TGTGCCAGCTCACGGCTACCGGTACACTTCCCGGGACAGGGGGAAACCGGGGAGCTGTTTTTT.

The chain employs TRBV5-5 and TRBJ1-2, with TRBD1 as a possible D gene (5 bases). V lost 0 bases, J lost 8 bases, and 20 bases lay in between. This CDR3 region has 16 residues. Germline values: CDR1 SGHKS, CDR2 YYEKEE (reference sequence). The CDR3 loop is CASSLVLLGGPGGYTF. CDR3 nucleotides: TGTGCCAGCAGCTTGGTTCTTTTGGGGGGTCCGGGGGGCTACACCTTC. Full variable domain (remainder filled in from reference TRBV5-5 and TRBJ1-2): DAGVTQSPTHLIKTRGQQVTLRCSPISGHKSVSWYQQVLGQGPQFIFQYYEKEERGRGNFPDRFSARQFPNYSSELNVNALLLGDSALYLCASSLVLLGGPGGYTFGSGTRLTVV.

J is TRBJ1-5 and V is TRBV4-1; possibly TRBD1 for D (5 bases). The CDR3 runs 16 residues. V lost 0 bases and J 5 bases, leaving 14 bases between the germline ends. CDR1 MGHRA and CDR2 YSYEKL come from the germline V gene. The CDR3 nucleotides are TGCGCCAGCAGCCAAGACAACAATGGAGGGGATCAGCCCCAGCATTTT. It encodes CASSQDNNGGDQPQHF.

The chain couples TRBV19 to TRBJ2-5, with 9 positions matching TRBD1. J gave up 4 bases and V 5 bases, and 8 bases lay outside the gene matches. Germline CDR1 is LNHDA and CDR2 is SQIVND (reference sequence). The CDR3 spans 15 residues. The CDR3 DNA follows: TGTGCCAGTAGTGCGGGGGACAGGGTCAGAGAGACCCAGTACTTC. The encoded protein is CASSAGDRVRETQYF.

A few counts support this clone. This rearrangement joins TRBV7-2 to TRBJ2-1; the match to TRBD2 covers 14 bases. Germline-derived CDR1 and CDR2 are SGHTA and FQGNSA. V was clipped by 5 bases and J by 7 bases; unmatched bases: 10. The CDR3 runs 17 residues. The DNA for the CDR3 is TGTGCCAGCAGCCCTATTCTACGGACTAGCGGGGGGAATGAGCAGTTCTTC. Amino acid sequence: CASSPILRTSGGNEQFF.

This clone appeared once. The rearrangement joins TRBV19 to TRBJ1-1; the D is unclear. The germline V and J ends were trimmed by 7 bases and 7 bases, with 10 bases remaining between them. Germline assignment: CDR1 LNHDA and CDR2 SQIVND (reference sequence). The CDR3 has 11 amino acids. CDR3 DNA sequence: TGTGCCAGTATCACCTCAGATGAAGCTTTCTTT. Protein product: CASITSDEAFF.